A selection of T cell receptor beta chains follows, all from one sample in a study of blood T cells in healthy people across ages. TCRdb independently ran MiXCR on the 5' RACE reads; one entry per CDR3 protein. The sample includes under 1,000,000 distinct CDR3 sequences, 35% to 40% of them seen just once. The sample comprised blood. These receptors all come from a man between 18 and 35 years old in good health. CDR3s include the opening cysteine and the closing phenylalanine or tryptophan. A D gene is named only where the DNA matches it firmly. For some rows the clone size is stated as once, few or many, or as a class when expanded; others skip it.

D	V	size	J	CDR3	DNA
TRBD1	TRBV6-6	NA	TRBJ1-2	CANSPGQGGGYTF	TGTGCCAACAGCCCCGGACAGGGGGGTGGCTACACCTTC
TRBD2	TRBV12-3/TRBV12-4	NA	TRBJ2-3	CASTVTSVGSDMQYF	TGTGCCAGCACCGTGACTAGCGTGGGCTCAGATATGCAGTATTTT
NA	TRBV7-9	NA	TRBJ1-1	CASSSNTDTEAFF	TGTGCCAGCAGCTCGAACACCGACACTGAAGCTTTCTTT
NA	TRBV20-1	NA	TRBJ2-1	CSAGRTSPFTRGEQFF	TGCAGTGCTGGGCGGACGTCGCCATTTACAAGGGGGGAGCAGTTCTTC
NA	TRBV29-1	NA	TRBJ2-6	CSVDEGPGANVLTF	TGCAGCGTTGACGAGGGTCCTGGGGCCAACGTCCTGACTTTC
NA	TRBV12-3/TRBV12-4	NA	TRBJ1-1	CASSERTEAFF	TGTGCCAGCAGCGAGAGGACTGAAGCTTTCTTT
TRBD2	TRBV12-3/TRBV12-4	few	TRBJ2-1	CASSLRLAGVGEQFF	TGTGCCAGCAGTTTGAGACTAGCGGGGGTGGGGGAGCAGTTCTTC
NA	TRBV2	many	TRBJ1-2	CASKGSMLASGGYTF	TGTGCCAGCAAGGGGAGTATGCTTGCGTCGGGCGGCTACACCTTC
NA	TRBV6-5	NA	TRBJ1-4	CASSNRRGGYEKLFF	TGTGCCAGCAGTAATCGACGGGGGGGTTATGAAAAACTGTTTTTT
NA	TRBV5-1	few	TRBJ2-3	CASSFEAKSTDTQYF	TGCGCCAGCAGCTTCGAGGCGAAGAGCACAGATACGCAGTATTTT
NA	TRBV20-1	NA	TRBJ2-1	CSARDRVGNNEQFF	TGCAGTGCTAGAGACAGGGTCGGCAACAATGAGCAGTTCTTC
NA	TRBV7-2	NA	TRBJ2-7	CASSPTAETNEQYF	TGTGCCAGCAGCCCCACGGCGGAGACCAATGAGCAGTACTTC
NA	TRBV15	NA	TRBJ2-3	CATSRTWEPYPEVDTPYF	TGTGCCACCAGCAGGACCTGGGAGCCCTACCCTGAGGTAGATACGCCGTATTTT
NA	TRBV14	few	TRBJ2-7	CASSQGPGIYEQYF	TGTGCCAGCAGCCAAGGTCCAGGGATCTACGAGCAGTACTTC
NA	TRBV4-1	NA	TRBJ2-3	CASSRGLGTDTQYF	TGCGCCAGCAGCCGCGGCCTAGGCACAGATACGCAGTATTTT
TRBD2	TRBV12-3/TRBV12-4	few	TRBJ2-3	CAGSLAIGGGFTDTQYF	TGTGCCGGCAGCTTAGCGATAGGCGGGGGGTTCACAGATACGCAGTATTTT
NA	TRBV5-1	NA	TRBJ1-2	CASSLAPGLNYGYTF	TGCGCCAGCAGCTTGGCGCCAGGCCTTAACTATGGCTACACCTTC
TRBD2	TRBV27	NA	TRBJ2-1	CASIFRTSGGVGEQFF	TGTGCCAGCATATTCAGGACTAGCGGGGGGGTAGGTGAGCAGTTCTTC
NA	TRBV12-3/TRBV12-4	NA	TRBJ1-1	CASSNGGVFF	TGTGCCAGCAGCAATGGAGGGGTATTCTTT
TRBD2	TRBV9	NA	TRBJ2-3	CASRGTSGEGDTQYF	TGTGCCAGCAGAGGGACTAGCGGGGAGGGAGATACGCAGTATTTT
NA	TRBV12-3/TRBV12-4	NA	TRBJ1-2	CASSPVVGTNYGYTF	TGTGCCAGCAGTCCGGTGGTCGGAACTAACTATGGCTACACCTTC
NA	TRBV6-5	NA	TRBJ1-2	CASSYGGPTYGYTF	TGTGCCAGCAGTTACGGGGGACCTACCTATGGCTACACCTTC
NA	TRBV18	NA	TRBJ2-4	CASSPDHQEAQYF	TGTGCCAGCTCACCAGACCACCAAGAGGCCCAGTACTTC
TRBD1	TRBV7-2	NA	TRBJ1-5	CASSLAPRTGSYNQPQHF	TGTGCCAGCAGCTTAGCCCCCCGGACAGGGAGTTACAATCAGCCCCAGCATTTT
TRBD2	TRBV4-2	NA	TRBJ2-3	CASSQDLGGRSTDTQYF	TGTGCCAGCAGCCAAGATTTGGGGGGGAGGAGCACAGATACGCAGTATTTT
NA	TRBV7-2	few	TRBJ1-2	CASSSRTTNYGYTF	TGTGCCAGCAGCTCACGAACCACTAACTATGGCTACACCTTC
NA	TRBV7-2	few	TRBJ1-4	CASTPQGNEKLFF	TGTGCCAGCACGCCGCAGGGTAATGAAAAACTGTTTTTT
NA	TRBV10-3	NA	TRBJ1-1	CAISAGSMNTEAFF	TGTGCCATCAGTGCGGGCTCCATGAACACTGAAGCTTTCTTT
TRBD1	TRBV2	NA	TRBJ2-1	CASSFMGTGDREQFF	TGTGCCAGCAGTTTTATGGGGACAGGGGATCGTGAGCAGTTCTTC
NA	TRBV29-1	NA	TRBJ1-1	CSVEDLGGEAFF	TGCAGCGTTGAAGATCTCGGGGGTGAAGCTTTCTTT
NA	TRBV9	NA	TRBJ2-5	CASSVGAAGGEQYF	TGTGCCAGCAGCGTAGGGGCAGCCGGGGGTGAGCAGTACTTC
NA	TRBV7-2	NA	TRBJ2-5	CASRDEYQETQYF	TGTGCCAGCAGGGACGAGTACCAAGAGACCCAGTACTTC
NA	TRBV6-2/TRBV6-3	few	TRBJ1-5	CASSLGAGGSQPQHF	TGTGCCAGCAGCTTGGGCGCGGGGGGGAGTCAGCCCCAGCATTTT